This is a list of T cell receptor beta chains from one sample in a study of early T cells in non-severe SARS-CoV-2 infection. TCRdb re-called the 5' RACE reads through MiXCR, storing one row per CDR3 protein. Of more than 80,000 distinct CDR3 sequences listed, roughly 17% are singletons. The sequencing input was whole blood. Receptors were obtained from an adult who was a healthcare worker with PCR-confirmed SARS-CoV-2 infection or an uninfected control (not recorded which). The CDR3 runs from the conserved cysteine through the conserved F or W. A D gene is named only where the DNA matches it firmly. Where a row states a size, it is once, few, many or the class of an expanded clone; other rows omit it.

d_gene	abundance	j_gene	v_gene	len	CDR3aa	CDR3nt
TRBD1	.	TRBJ1-1	TRBV20-1	13	CSARTDRGTEAFF	TGCAGTGCTAGGACCGACAGGGGAACTGAAGCTTTCTTT
TRBD2	many	TRBJ2-1	TRBV6-4	15	CASSPAAGGPNEQFF	TGTGCCAGCAGTCCGGCGGCGGGGGGGCCCAATGAGCAGTTCTTC
.	.	TRBJ2-7	TRBV29-1	14	CSVIDSLSSYEQYF	TGCAGCGTAATAGACAGCTTGAGCTCCTACGAGCAGTACTTC
.	few	TRBJ2-1	TRBV3-2	17	CASSQYPRLAGGFEQFF	TGTGCCAGCAGCCAATACCCCAGACTAGCGGGAGGGTTTGAGCAGTTCTTC
.	few	TRBJ2-2	TRBV20-1	15	CSARDGGQLTGELFF	TGCAGTGCTAGAGATGGGGGACAACTTACCGGGGAGCTGTTTTTT
.	few	TRBJ2-2	TRBV28	14	CASSLRRAHGELFF	TGTGCCAGCAGTTTACGACGTGCCCACGGGGAGCTGTTTTTT
TRBD2	few	TRBJ2-7	TRBV5-1	15	CASSLGAGVNYEQYF	TGCGCCAGCAGCTTGGGGGCGGGAGTAAACTACGAGCAGTACTTC
.	few	TRBJ2-3	TRBV5-6	12	CASSFREDTQYF	TGTGCCAGCAGCTTCCGGGAAGATACGCAGTATTTT
TRBD2	.	TRBJ2-7	TRBV28	14	CASKGTSETYEQYF	TGTGCCTCGAAGGGGACTAGCGAGACCTACGAGCAGTACTTC
.	.	TRBJ2-7	TRBV27	13	CASSFAGWYEQYF	TGTGCCAGCAGTTTCGCAGGGTGGTACGAGCAGTACTTC
.	few	TRBJ2-1	TRBV6-2/TRBV6-3	14	CASSSGQSYNEQFF	TGTGCCAGCAGCAGCGGACAGTCCTACAATGAGCAGTTCTTC
TRBD2	.	TRBJ2-2	TRBV10-1	14	CASRTSGSTGELFF	TGCGCCAGCCGTACTAGCGGGAGCACCGGGGAGCTGTTTTTT
.	.	TRBJ2-5	TRBV6-2/TRBV6-3	18	CASSSPLTSSGLQETQYF	TGTGCCAGCTCCTCCCCCCTTACTTCAAGCGGCCTTCAAGAGACCCAGTACTTC
.	many	TRBJ2-7	TRBV4-2	12	CASSLWGYEQYF	TGTGCCAGCAGCTTGTGGGGTTACGAGCAGTACTTC
TRBD2	many	TRBJ2-3	TRBV7-9	16	CASSSTSGARTDTQYF	TGTGCCAGCAGCTCCACTAGCGGGGCCCGCACAGATACGCAGTATTTT
TRBD2	.	TRBJ2-5	TRBV6-5	19	CASSYSYSLAGGAQETQYF	TGTGCCAGCAGTTACTCCTATTCCCTAGCGGGAGGTGCCCAAGAGACCCAGTACTTC
.	.	TRBJ2-3	TRBV28	18	CASSLTSRAAASTDTQYF	TGTGCCAGCAGTTTAACGTCCCGGGCAGCGGCTAGCACAGATACGCAGTATTTT
.	.	TRBJ1-2	TRBV2	11	CASSPLLGYTF	TGTGCCAGCAGCCCCCTCTTGGGCTACACCTTC
TRBD1	.	TRBJ2-7	TRBV5-1	14	CASSLTGDSYEQYF	TGCGCCAGCAGCTTAACCGGGGACAGCTACGAGCAGTACTTC
.	.	TRBJ1-1	TRBV20-1	12	CSASTGPAEAFF	TGCAGTGCCTCAACAGGGCCGGCTGAAGCTTTCTTT
.	many	TRBJ1-5	TRBV7-9	14	CASSLVDGGQPQHF	TGTGCCAGCAGCTTAGTTGACGGCGGGCAGCCCCAGCATTTT
TRBD1	.	TRBJ2-5	TRBV11-2	17	CASSPIMGQGYEETQYF	TGTGCCAGCAGCCCAATAATGGGACAGGGTTATGAAGAGACCCAGTACTTC
.	.	TRBJ2-3	TRBV2	15	CASSTSAESTDTQYF	TGTGCCAGCAGTACGTCAGCGGAGAGCACAGATACGCAGTATTTT
TRBD2	once	TRBJ2-2	TRBV5-8	15	CASSSLAGITGELFF	TGTGCCAGCAGCTCACTAGCGGGGATCACCGGGGAGCTGTTTTTT
TRBD1	.	TRBJ2-7	TRBV28	14	CASSLGTGKREQYF	TGTGCCAGCAGTCTTGGGACAGGGAAACGCGAGCAGTACTTC
TRBD1	few	TRBJ2-6	TRBV28	17	CASSLTGGADGANVLTF	TGTGCCAGCAGCTTGACAGGGGGCGCCGATGGGGCCAACGTCCTGACTTTC
.	few	TRBJ2-1	TRBV7-9	15	CASSSSDLGGNEQFF	TGTGCCAGCAGCTCATCCGACCTGGGGGGCAATGAGCAGTTCTTC
.	few	TRBJ1-4	TRBV7-9	15	CASSLGSGTNEKLFF	TGTGCCAGCAGCTTAGGGTCCGGGACTAATGAAAAACTGTTTTTT
.	.	TRBJ1-1	TRBV10-3	14	CAIVDPGAGTEAFF	TGTGCCATCGTCGACCCGGGGGCAGGAACTGAAGCTTTCTTT
TRBD2	few	TRBJ2-7	TRBV28	14	CASTGLAGLYEQYF	TGTGCCAGCACCGGATTAGCGGGCCTATACGAGCAGTACTTC
.	few	TRBJ1-1	TRBV29-1	12	CSPRRMNTEAFF	TGCAGCCCGCGGCGCATGAACACTGAAGCTTTCTTT
.	.	TRBJ2-2	TRBV6-6	15	CASSYLSPNTGELFF	TGTGCCAGCAGTTACTTAAGCCCGAACACCGGGGAGCTGTTTTTT
TRBD2	many	TRBJ2-3	TRBV6-4	16	CASSAGTSGSTDTQYF	TGTGCCAGCAGCGCCGGGACTAGCGGGAGCACAGATACGCAGTATTTT
TRBD1	.	TRBJ2-7	TRBV27	13	CASSFTGAGEQYF	TGTGCCAGCAGTTTCACAGGGGCTGGCGAGCAGTACTTC
TRBD1	many	TRBJ2-1	TRBV4-3	15	CASSQDWAGGDEQFF	TGCGCCAGCAGCCAAGATTGGGCAGGGGGCGATGAGCAGTTCTTC
.	.	TRBJ2-3	TRBV12-3/TRBV12-4	14	CASNPPGATDTQYF	TGTGCCAGCAATCCGCCAGGGGCCACAGATACGCAGTATTTT
.	few	TRBJ1-2	TRBV28	14	CASSYGAALGGYTF	TGTGCCAGCAGTTATGGGGCCGCCCTTGGAGGCTACACCTTC
.	.	TRBJ2-5	TRBV20-1	18	CSARDLGLVGINQETQYF	TGCAGTGCTAGAGATCTCGGGCTAGTGGGAATAAACCAAGAGACCCAGTACTTC
.	.	TRBJ2-6	TRBV20-1	17	CSARERGQTSGANVLTF	TGCAGTGCTAGAGAAAGGGGACAAACCTCTGGGGCCAACGTCCTGACTTTC
.	.	TRBJ1-1	TRBV20-1	11	CSARQGTEAFF	TGCAGTGCTAGGCAGGGTACTGAAGCTTTCTTT
.	few	TRBJ2-3	TRBV29-1	12	CSVLRLADTQYF	TGCAGCGTCCTTCGTCTAGCAGATACGCAGTATTTT
.	few	TRBJ1-5	TRBV7-8	14	CASSSRGQNQPQHF	TGTGCCAGCAGCTCTAGGGGCCAGAATCAGCCCCAGCATTTT
TRBD1	few	TRBJ1-2	TRBV20-1	15	CSAPGQTRPLYGYTF	TGCAGTGCCCCGGGACAGACAAGACCCCTCTATGGCTACACCTTC
TRBD2	.	TRBJ2-5	TRBV9	16	CASSAGLAGVGETQYF	TGTGCCAGCAGCGCCGGACTAGCGGGAGTTGGAGAGACCCAGTACTTC